Each of the 31 T cell receptor beta chains below was sequenced from the same sample in a study of metastatic and nonmetastatic thyroid tumors (dated by TCRdb to the early 2020s). No treatment had been received by any patient before thyroid surgery. The receptor library was made with PCR. The data were produced on an Illumina HiSeq 4000. The public reads were reanalyzed by TCRdb: fastp trimming at Q25, MiXCR alignment, in-frame beta chains only. This sample comprises 20,000 to 25,000 clones, approximately 25% of them detected only once. The ten most abundant clones make up 6.4% of the sample. The sample taken for sequencing was tumor tissue. The receptors come from a female donor with papillary thyroid cancer or a benign thyroid nodule (not recorded which). Some clones in this sample may be carry-over from other donors' samples.

Remarks on this clone: The junction departs from the called germline gene at one end, perhaps through a read error. V and J are TRBV5-1 and TRBJ2-5; D unresolved. Germline loops: CDR1 SGHRS, CDR2 YFSETQ. This CDR3 is 11 amino acids long. The CDR3 sequence is CASRQQDTHYF. Here the CDR3 DNA reads TGCGCCAGCAGACAGCAAGATACCCATTACTTC.

There are many counts of this clone. The CDR3 bases are TGCGCCACCTCGATGACAGTTTGGACCGGGGAGCTGTTTTTT. Translation gives CATSMTVWTGELFF. This chain links TRBV5-1 with TRBJ2-2; TRBD1 might be the D (5 bases). The germline CDR1 and CDR2 sequences are SGHRS and YFSETQ. Deletions cut 9 bases from V and 5 bases from J, with 17 bases between. The CDR3 totals 14 residues.

The chain recombines TRBV20-1 with TRBJ2-3; 11 bases line up with TRBD2. Germline CDR1 reads DFQATT; CDR2 reads SNEGSKA (reference sequence). Unmatched junction bases numbered 6, after V lost 5 bases and J lost 2 bases. The CDR3 is made up of 15 amino acids. The CDR3: CSAPIAGGPTDTQYF. CDR3 DNA sequence: TGCAGTGCTCCTATAGCGGGAGGGCCCACAGATACGCAGTATTTT.

Points on this clone: Other DNA sequences of this sample code for an identical CDR3. The chain combines TRBV20-1 with TRBJ2-7; TRBD1 matches at 8 bases. The germline V gene has CDR1 DFQATT and CDR2 SNEGSKA (reference sequence). V lost 6 bases and J lost 3; bases outside the gene matches: 19. This CDR3 is built from 17 residues. The CDR3 sequence: CSAEGGMDRARNYEQYF. The DNA for the CDR3 is TGCAGTGCCGAAGGTGGGATGGACAGGGCGCGTAACTACGAGCAGTACTTC.

The chain joins TRBV19 to TRBJ1-4; weak D call: TRBD1 (6 bases). The CDR3 totals 17 residues. Germline loops: CDR1 LNHDA, CDR2 SQIVND (reference sequence). V gave up 4 bases and J gave up 6 bases, with 21 bases separating them. DNA for the CDR3: TGTGCCAGTAGTACATTAGAACAGGGAGAGAATGATGAAAAACTGTTTTTT. The encoded protein is CASSTLEQGENDEKLFF. The whole variable domain, remainder taken from reference TRBV19 and TRBJ1-4, is DGGITQSPKYLFRKEGQNVTLSCEQNLNHDAMYWYRQDPGQGLRLIYYSQIVNDFQKGDIAEGYSVSREKKESFPLTVTSAQKNPTAFYLCASSTLEQGENDEKLFFGSGTQLSVL.

By sample share, this clone is medium-sized. The chain uses TRBV6-2 or TRBV6-3 and TRBJ1-5, with no clear D. In germline, CDR1 is MNHEY, CDR2 SVGEGT. This CDR3 has 16 residues. The germline V and J ends were trimmed by 2 bases and 1 base, with 12 bases remaining between them. CDR3 sequence: CASSYDRLSSNQPQHF. DNA for the CDR3: TGTGCCAGCAGTTACGATAGGCTCTCGAGCAATCAGCCCCAGCATTTT.

As to this clone: Sequence at one end of the junction differs from germline and may be a read error. The J gene is TRBJ2-2, the V gene TRBV12-3 or TRBV12-4, with a weak D call TRBD2 (5 bases). This CDR3 spans 17 amino acids. The CDR3 bases are TGTGCCAGCAGTCTCCATTACGGTGCCCTTTGGACCGGGGAGCTGCTTTTT. Translation: CASSLHYGALWTGELLF.

This clone qualifies as medium-sized. V gene TRBV6-1 combines with J gene TRBJ2-6, with TRBD1 matching over 7 bases. V lost 7 bases and J lost 3; bases outside the gene matches: 12. This CDR3 is built from 17 residues. The germline gives CDR1 MNHNS, CDR2 SASEGT. CDR3 residues: CASTNRGGAYGANVLTF. In DNA form, the CDR3 reads TGTGCCAGCACTAACCGAGGGGGCGCGTATGGGGCCAACGTCCTGACTTTC.

In this sample, this clone turned up many times. This may come from a read error, since a much larger clone is one base off. Other DNA sequences within the sample encode an identical CDR3. The chain couples TRBV29-1 to TRBJ1-2, with TRBD1 matching 7 bases. V trimming: 3 bases; J trimming: 4 bases; junction bases outside the gene matches: 8. Germline loops: CDR1 SQVTM, CDR2 ANQGSEA. The CDR3 runs to 14 residues. CDR3 sequence: CSVEWTGNAYGYTF. As DNA, the CDR3 is TGCAGCGTTGAGTGGACAGGAAACGCCTATGGCTACACCTTC. Based on the CDR3 plus reference TRBV29-1 and TRBJ1-2, the full variable domain is SAVISQKPSRDICQRGTSLTIQCQVDSQVTMMFWYRQQPGQSLTLIATANQGSEATYESGFVIDKFPISRPNLTFSTLTVSNMSPEDSSIYLCSVEWTGNAYGYTFGSGTRLTVV.

This clone was detected many times. This chain links TRBV9 with TRBJ2-2; D uncertain. Trimming took off 0 bases at V and 9 bases at J, with 6 bases between the two ends. This CDR3 spans 12 amino acids. CDR1 and CDR2 (germline): SGDLS, YYNGEE. The DNA of the CDR3 is TGTGCCAGCAGCGTAGACCCACGGGAGCTGTTTTTT. This sequence encodes CASSVDPRELFF.

Relative to its sample, this clone is medium-sized. The chain combines TRBV30 with TRBJ2-7; 8 positions agree with TRBD2. The CDR3 contains 11 residues. Per germline, CDR1 GTSNPN and CDR2 SVGIG (reference sequence). J lost 5 bases, V lost 8 bases, and 5 bases had no gene match. The CDR3 DNA follows: TGTGCCACCGGGAGGGCCAACGAGCAGTACTTC. Its translation: CATGRANEQYF.

This clone was detected many times. The V call is TRBV7-2, the J call TRBJ2-3; 7 nucleotides agree with TRBD1. V gave up 1 base and J gave up 4 bases; unmatched junction bases: 2. The germline CDR1 and CDR2 sequences are SGHTA and FQGNSA. This CDR3 contains 14 residues. CDR3 nucleotide sequence: TGTGCCAGCAGCTTAGACCAGGGGGCAGATACGCAGTATTTT. It is translated as CASSLDQGADTQYF. The complete variable domain, with remaining parts taken from reference TRBV7-2 and TRBJ2-3, reads GAGVSQSPSNKVTEKGKDVELRCDPISGHTALYWYRQSLGQGLEFLIYFQGNSAPDKSGLPSDRFSAERTGGSVSTLTIQRTQQEDSAVYLCASSLDQGADTQYFGPGTRLTVL.

This chain uses TRBV20-1 with TRBJ1-2, with unresolved D. The CDR3 spans 12 residues. CDR1 is DFQATT, CDR2 SNEGSKA, per germline (reference sequence). V gave up 3 bases and J gave up 4 bases, with 9 bases separating them. The CDR3 sequence is CSASGRSYGYTF. Here the CDR3 DNA reads TGCAGTGCTAGCGGCAGGAGCTATGGCTACACCTTC.

Relative to its sample, this clone is medium-sized. The genes are TRBV30 and TRBJ2-7, with a tentative D call TRBD2 (6 bases). With 0 bases removed from V and 3 bases from J, the gap between germline ends came to 15 bases. The CDR3 is 15 amino acids. CDR1 GTSNPN and CDR2 SVGIG come from the germline V gene (reference sequence). This CDR3 reads CAWSVGGSYVYEQYF. The CDR3 DNA is TGTGCCTGGAGTGTAGGAGGGAGTTACGTCTACGAGCAGTACTTC.

The rearrangement joins TRBV9 to TRBJ1-1, with TRBD1 matching over 7 bases. Germline V gene sequence: CDR1 SGDLS, CDR2 YYNGEE. Germline trimming cut 4 bases from V and 6 bases from J; bases unmatched to any gene: 9. This CDR3 comprises 14 residues. The CDR3 loop reads CASSSSNRGAEAFF. CDR3 nucleotides: TGTGCCAGCAGCTCCTCCAACAGGGGCGCTGAAGCTTTCTTT.

Ten or more counts support this clone. The rearrangement joins TRBV4-1 to TRBJ2-3; weak D call: TRBD2 (6 bases). V was shortened by 0 bases and J by 3 bases, with 13 bases between the two germline ends. From germline, CDR1 is MGHRA and CDR2 YSYEKL. This CDR3 is 16 amino acids long. CDR3 DNA: TGCGCCAGCAGCCAAGACACGGGAGTGGTTACAGATACGCAGTATTTT. It is translated as CASSQDTGVVTDTQYF.

There are many counts of this clone. The chain couples TRBV5-5 to TRBJ2-5; maybe TRBD2 (5 bases). Trimming stripped 6 bases from V and 1 base from J, with 16 bases between. CDR3 length: 15 residues. Germline V CDR1 and CDR2: SGHKS, YYEKEE (reference sequence). The CDR3 here is CASIPGFSRQETQYF. In DNA form, the CDR3 reads TGTGCCAGCATCCCGGGGTTCTCCCGCCAAGAGACCCAGTACTTC. Full variable domain (rest looked up from reference TRBV5-5 and TRBJ2-5): DAGVTQSPTHLIKTRGQQVTLRCSPISGHKSVSWYQQVLGQGPQFIFQYYEKEERGRGNFPDRFSARQFPNYSSELNVNALLLGDSALYLCASIPGFSRQETQYFGPGTRLLVL.

This clone was observed many times. This chain connects TRBV20-1 to TRBJ2-1, with D maybe TRBD2 (6 bases). Trimming removed 5 bases at V and 4 bases at J, with 9 bases between. CDR3 size: 12 residues. Per germline, CDR1 DFQATT and CDR2 SNEGSKA (reference sequence). CDR3 loop: CSAGDFYNEQFF. The CDR3 region has the DNA TGCAGTGCTGGGGACTTTTACAATGAGCAGTTCTTC.

The rearrangement uses TRBV3-1 and TRBJ1-5; D ambiguous. The CDR3 runs to 13 residues. Between the trimmed V and J ends, which lost 1 base and 7 bases, there was a span of 8 bases. Germline CDR1 is LGHDT and CDR2 is YNNKEL (reference sequence). The DNA for the CDR3 is TGTGCCAGCAGCCAAGTCGGAAAACAGCCCCAGCATTTT. Translated, it gives CASSQVGKQPQHF.

This CDR3 is CASSSRGRVAGELFF. In DNA, the CDR3 is TGTGCCAGCAGCTCCAGGGGGCGGGTCGCCGGGGAGCTGTTTTTT. The V call is TRBV27, the J call TRBJ2-2; 8 bases are a match to TRBD1. CDR1 is MNHEY, CDR2 SMNVEV, per germline (reference sequence). This CDR3 spans 15 amino acids. Unmatched junction bases numbered 9, after V lost 6 bases and J lost 6 bases.

A few counts support this clone. The chain uses TRBV18 and TRBJ2-1; possibly TRBD2 for D (6 bases). This CDR3 is 15 amino acids long. V lost 3 bases and J 4 bases, leaving 13 bases between the germline ends. Germline CDR1 and CDR2: KGHSH and LQKENI. CDR3 loop: CASSPLFGRYNEQFF. Here the CDR3 DNA reads TGTGCCAGCTCACCGTTATTCGGGAGATACAATGAGCAGTTCTTC. The full variable domain, its missing parts supplied by reference TRBV18 and TRBJ2-1, is NAGVMQNPRHLVRRRGQEARLRCSPMKGHSHVYWYRQLPEEGLKFMVYLQKENIIDESGMPKERFSAEFPKEGPSILRIQQVVRGDSAAYFCASSPLFGRYNEQFFGPGTRLTVL.

This clone came up many times. The rearrangement joins TRBV5-1 to TRBJ1-1; 8 bases line up with TRBD1. In germline, CDR1 is SGHRS, CDR2 YFSETQ. The CDR3 has 13 residues. V shed 4 bases and J 4 bases; nucleotides not matched to a gene: 3. The CDR3 spells CASSPDRATEAFF. Here the CDR3 DNA reads TGCGCCAGCAGCCCGGACAGGGCCACTGAAGCTTTCTTT.

V and J are TRBV24-1 and TRBJ2-3; D is undetermined. The CDR3 is 11 residues long. Germline V gene data show CDR1 as KGHDR and CDR2 as SFDVKD. The V end lost 5 bases, the J end lost 2 bases, and 1 base lay between the germline ends. The CDR3 DNA reads as TGTGCCACCAGTGCCACAGATACGCAGTATTTT. It codes for CATSATDTQYF.

As regards this clone: An end of the junction does not agree with germline; a read error may underlie this. The rearrangement links TRBV9 to TRBJ2-2, with 7 positions matching TRBD2. The CDR3 is 14 residues long. Germline lookup yields CDR1 SGDLS and CDR2 YYNGEE. The DNA of the CDR3 is TGTGCCAGCAGCGTAGGACTAGCCGTCGGGGAGCCGTTTTTT. Amino acids: CASSVGLAVGEPFF.

The chain uses TRBV7-6 and TRBJ2-3; 9 bases align to TRBD2. CDR1 SGHVS and CDR2 FNYEAQ come from the germline V gene. The CDR3 is 17 residues long. Trimming cost V 2 bases and J 3 bases; bases outside gene matches: 9. The CDR3 DNA follows: TGTGCCAGCAGCTTACGGACTAGCGTGATCGGTACAGATACGCAGTATTTT. Its protein product is CASSLRTSVIGTDTQYF. Filled out from reference TRBV7-6 and TRBJ2-3, the complete variable domain reads GAGVSQSPRYKVTKRGQDVALRCDPISGHVSLYWYRQALGQGPEFLTYFNYEAQQDKSGLPNDRFSAERPEGSISTLTIQRTEQRDSAMYRCASSLRTSVIGTDTQYFGPGTRLTVL.

This clone was seen a handful of times. Being one base from a much bigger clone, this may be a read error. The gene calls are TRBV20-1 and TRBJ1-1; D not resolved. CDR1 DFQATT and CDR2 SNEGSKA come from the germline V gene (reference sequence). The CDR3 has 14 amino acids. The CDR3 is CSARGTQANTEALF. In DNA, the CDR3 is TGCAGTGCTAGAGGGACGCAAGCGAACACTGAAGCCCTCTTT.

By sample fraction, this clone is medium-sized. This chain connects TRBV12-3 or TRBV12-4 to TRBJ1-6; D might be TRBD1 (5 bases). V shed 5 bases and J shed 7 bases, with 18 bases lying between them. This CDR3 has 16 residues. The CDR3 protein is CASSPRPTGPNSPLHF. CDR3 nucleotide sequence: TGTGCCAGCAGTCCACGCCCTACAGGCCCCAATTCACCCCTCCACTTT.

This sequence joins TRBV5-1 and TRBJ2-7; TRBD2 matches 16 bases. This CDR3 region has 18 residues. Trimming took 3 bases from V and 2 from J; bases not matched to a gene: 8. Germline lookup yields CDR1 SGHRS and CDR2 YFSETQ. This chain's CDR3 is CASSSWGLAGGPAYEQYF. The CDR3 region has the DNA TGCGCCAGCAGCTCATGGGGACTAGCGGGAGGGCCGGCCTACGAGCAGTACTTC.

On this clone itself: With a much larger clone just one base away, this may be a read error. For the CDR3, the DNA is TGCGCCAGCAGGGCGGGGTATAGGGTAGCTGGCACAGATACGCAGTATTTT. Its protein product is CASRAGYRVAGTDTQYF. The chain carries TRBV5-1 and TRBJ2-3, with D perhaps TRBD2 (6 bases). Trimming took off 5 bases at V and 1 base at J, with 20 bases between the two ends. Looked up from germline, CDR1 is SGHRS and CDR2 is YFSETQ. The CDR3 totals 17 residues.

The J gene is TRBJ2-1, the V gene TRBV4-2; tentative D call: TRBD2 (6 bases). Germline V gene lookup returns CDR1 LGHNA and CDR2 YNFKEQ. Trimming cost V 5 bases and J 0 bases, with 20 bases left between them. This CDR3 contains 18 residues. CDR3 protein: CASSRNAIGTSSYNEQFF. CDR3 sequence (DNA): TGTGCCAGCAGCAGGAACGCTATTGGGACTTCCTCCTACAATGAGCAGTTCTTC.

In its sample, this clone was seen many times. The chain is built from TRBV3-1 and TRBJ2-7; 7 nucleotides line up with TRBD1. The CDR3 sequence is 17 residues long. The J segment lost 2 bases and the V segment lost 6 bases, leaving 16 bases of the junction unmatched. Germline V gene sequence: CDR1 LGHDT, CDR2 YNNKEL (reference sequence). This CDR3 reads CASSSTPGQKSTYEQYF. The CDR3 bases are TGTGCCAGCAGTTCCACACCGGGACAGAAGAGTACCTACGAGCAGTACTTC.